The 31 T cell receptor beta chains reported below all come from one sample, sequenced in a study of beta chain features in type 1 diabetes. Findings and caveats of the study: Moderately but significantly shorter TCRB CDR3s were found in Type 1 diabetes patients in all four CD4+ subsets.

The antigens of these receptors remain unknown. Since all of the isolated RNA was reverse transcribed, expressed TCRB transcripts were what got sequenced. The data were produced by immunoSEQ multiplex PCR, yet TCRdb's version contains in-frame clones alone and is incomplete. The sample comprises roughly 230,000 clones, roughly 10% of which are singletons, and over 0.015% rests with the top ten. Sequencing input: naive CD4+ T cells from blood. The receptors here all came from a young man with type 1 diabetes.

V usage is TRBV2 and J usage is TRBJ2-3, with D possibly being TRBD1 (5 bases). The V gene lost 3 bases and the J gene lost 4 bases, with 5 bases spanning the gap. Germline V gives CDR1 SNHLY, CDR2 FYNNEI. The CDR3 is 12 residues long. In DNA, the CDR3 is TGTGCCAGCAGTGAGACAGCAGATACGCAGTATTTT. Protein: CASSETADTQYF.

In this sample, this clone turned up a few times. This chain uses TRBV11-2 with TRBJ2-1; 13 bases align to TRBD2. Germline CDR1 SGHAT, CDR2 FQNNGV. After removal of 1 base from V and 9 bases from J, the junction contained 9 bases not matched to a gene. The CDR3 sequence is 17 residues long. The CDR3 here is CASSLGGLAGFSGEQFF. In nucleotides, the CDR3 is TGTGCCAGCAGCTTAGGGGGACTAGCGGGGTTTAGCGGTGAGCAGTTCTTC.

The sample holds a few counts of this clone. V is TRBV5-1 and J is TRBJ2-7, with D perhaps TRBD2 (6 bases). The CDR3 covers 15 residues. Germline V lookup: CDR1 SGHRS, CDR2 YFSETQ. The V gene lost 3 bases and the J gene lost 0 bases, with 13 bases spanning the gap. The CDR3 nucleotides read TGCGCCAGCAGCTGGGCCGGGAGAAGCTCCTACGAGCAGTACTTC. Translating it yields CASSWAGRSSYEQYF.

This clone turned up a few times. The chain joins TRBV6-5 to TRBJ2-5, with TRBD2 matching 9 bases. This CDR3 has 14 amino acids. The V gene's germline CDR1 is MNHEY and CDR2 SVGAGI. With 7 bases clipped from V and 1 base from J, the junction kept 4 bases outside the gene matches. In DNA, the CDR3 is TGTGCCAGCAACCCAGCGGGGGGCCAAGAGACCCAGTACTTC. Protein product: CASNPAGGQETQYF.

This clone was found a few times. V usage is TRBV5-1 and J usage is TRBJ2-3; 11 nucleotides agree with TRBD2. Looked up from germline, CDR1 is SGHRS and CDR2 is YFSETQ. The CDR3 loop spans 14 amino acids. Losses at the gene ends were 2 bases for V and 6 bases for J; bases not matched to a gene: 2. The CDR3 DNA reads TGCGCCAGCAGCTTTAGACTAGCGGGGGATACGCAGTATTTT. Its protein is CASSFRLAGDTQYF.

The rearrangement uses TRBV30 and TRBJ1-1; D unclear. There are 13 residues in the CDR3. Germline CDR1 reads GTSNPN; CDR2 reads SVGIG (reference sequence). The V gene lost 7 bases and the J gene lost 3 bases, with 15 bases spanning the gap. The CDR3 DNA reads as TGTGCCTTAACGACCTCTCGGGACACTGAAGCTTTCTTT. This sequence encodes CALTTSRDTEAFF. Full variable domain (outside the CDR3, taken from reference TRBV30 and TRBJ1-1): SQTIHQWPATLVQPVGSPLSLECTVEGTSNPNLYWYRQAAGRGLQLLFYSVGIGQISSEVPQNLSASRPQDRQFILSSKKLLLSDSGFYLCALTTSRDTEAFFGQGTRLTVV.

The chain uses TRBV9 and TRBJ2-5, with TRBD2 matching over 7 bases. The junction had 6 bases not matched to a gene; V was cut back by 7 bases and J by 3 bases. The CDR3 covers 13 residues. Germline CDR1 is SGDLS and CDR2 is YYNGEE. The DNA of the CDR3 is TGTGCCAGCGGGGGGAGGGATAAAGAGACCCAGTACTTC. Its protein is CASGGRDKETQYF.

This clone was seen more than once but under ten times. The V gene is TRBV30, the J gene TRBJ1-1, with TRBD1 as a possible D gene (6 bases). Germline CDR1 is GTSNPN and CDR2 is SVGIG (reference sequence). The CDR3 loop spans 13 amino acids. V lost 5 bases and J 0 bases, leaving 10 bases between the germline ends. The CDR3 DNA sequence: TGTGCCTGGGTTGGACAGCTGAACACTGAAGCTTTCTTT. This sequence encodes CAWVGQLNTEAFF.

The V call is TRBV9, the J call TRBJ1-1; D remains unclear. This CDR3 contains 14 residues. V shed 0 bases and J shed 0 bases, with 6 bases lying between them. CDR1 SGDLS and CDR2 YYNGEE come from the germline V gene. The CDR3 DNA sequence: TGTGCCAGCAGCGTAGTGTCCATGAACACTGAAGCTTTCTTT. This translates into CASSVVSMNTEAFF.

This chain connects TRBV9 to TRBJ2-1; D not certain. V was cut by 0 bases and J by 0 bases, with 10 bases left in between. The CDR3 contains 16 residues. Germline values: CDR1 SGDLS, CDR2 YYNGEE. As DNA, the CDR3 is TGTGCCAGCAGCGTAGGTTTGGAGATCTCCTACAATGAGCAGTTCTTC. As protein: CASSVGLEISYNEQFF. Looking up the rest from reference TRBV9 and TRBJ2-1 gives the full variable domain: DSGVTQTPKHLITATGQRVTLRCSPRSGDLSVYWYQQSLDQGLQFLIQYYNGEERAKGNILERFSAQQFPDLHSELNLSSLELGDSALYFCASSVGLEISYNEQFFGPGTRLTVL.

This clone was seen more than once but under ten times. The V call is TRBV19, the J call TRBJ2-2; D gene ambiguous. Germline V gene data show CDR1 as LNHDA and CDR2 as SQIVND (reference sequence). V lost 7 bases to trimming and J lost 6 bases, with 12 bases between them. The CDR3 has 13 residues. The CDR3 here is CASTPPSAGELFF. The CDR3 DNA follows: TGTGCCAGTACCCCCCCGAGTGCCGGGGAGCTGTTTTTT.

CDR3 in DNA: TGTGCCAGCAGCTTAGGGACAGGGCCCTACAATGAGCAGTTCTTC. Amino acid sequence: CASSLGTGPYNEQFF. The chain carries TRBV7-9 and TRBJ2-1; TRBD1 matches at 8 bases. Unmatched junction bases numbered 1, after V lost 1 base and J lost 2 bases. CDR1 and CDR2 (germline): SEHNR, FQNEAQ (reference sequence). The CDR3 loop spans 15 amino acids. Based on the CDR3 plus reference TRBV7-9 and TRBJ2-1, the full variable domain is DTGVSQNPRHKITKRGQNVTFRCDPISEHNRLYWYRQTLGQGPEFLTYFQNEAQLEKSRLLSDRFSAERPKGSFSTLEIQRTEQGDSAMYLCASSLGTGPYNEQFFGPGTRLTVL.

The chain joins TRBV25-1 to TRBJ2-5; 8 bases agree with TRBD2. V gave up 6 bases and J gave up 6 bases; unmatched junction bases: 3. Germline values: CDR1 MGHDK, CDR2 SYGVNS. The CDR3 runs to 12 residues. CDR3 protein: CASSGGAQTQYF. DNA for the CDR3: TGTGCCAGCAGCGGGGGGGCGCAGACCCAGTACTTC. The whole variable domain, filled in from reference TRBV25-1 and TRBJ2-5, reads EADIYQTPRYLVIGTGKKITLECSQTMGHDKMYWYQQDPGMELHLIHYSYGVNSTEKGDLSSESTVSRIRTEHFPLTLESARPSHTSQYLCASSGGAQTQYFGPGTRLLVL.

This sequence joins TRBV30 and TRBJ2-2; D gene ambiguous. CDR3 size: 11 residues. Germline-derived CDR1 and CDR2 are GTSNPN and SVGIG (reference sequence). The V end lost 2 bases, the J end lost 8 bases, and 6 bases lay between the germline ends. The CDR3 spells CAWSPSGELFF. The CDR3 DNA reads TGTGCCTGGAGTCCCTCGGGGGAGCTGTTTTTT. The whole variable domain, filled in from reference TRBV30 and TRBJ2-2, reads SQTIHQWPATLVQPVGSPLSLECTVEGTSNPNLYWYRQAAGRGLQLLFYSVGIGQISSEVPQNLSASRPQDRQFILSSKKLLLSDSGFYLCAWSPSGELFFGEGSRLTVL.

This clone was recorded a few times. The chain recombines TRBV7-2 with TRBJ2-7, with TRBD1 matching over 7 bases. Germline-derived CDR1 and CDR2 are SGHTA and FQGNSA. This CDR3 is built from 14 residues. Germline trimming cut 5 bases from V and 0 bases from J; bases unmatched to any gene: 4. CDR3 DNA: TGTGCCAGCAGCAGGGGACAGCTCTCCTACGAGCAGTACTTC. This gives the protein CASSRGQLSYEQYF.

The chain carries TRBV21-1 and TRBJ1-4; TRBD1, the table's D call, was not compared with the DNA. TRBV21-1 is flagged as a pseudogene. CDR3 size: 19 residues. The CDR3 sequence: CASSSPTESFIATNEKLFF. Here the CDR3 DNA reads TGTGCCAGCAGCTCCCCGACAGAGAGTTTTATTGCAACTAATGAAAAACTGTTTTTT.

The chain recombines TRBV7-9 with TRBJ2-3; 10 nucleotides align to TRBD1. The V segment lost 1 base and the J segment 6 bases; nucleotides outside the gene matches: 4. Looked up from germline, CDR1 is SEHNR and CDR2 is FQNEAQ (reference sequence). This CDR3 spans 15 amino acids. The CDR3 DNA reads TGTGCCAGCAGCTTAGGGACAGGGGGAGCGGATACGCAGTATTTT. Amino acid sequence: CASSLGTGGADTQYF.

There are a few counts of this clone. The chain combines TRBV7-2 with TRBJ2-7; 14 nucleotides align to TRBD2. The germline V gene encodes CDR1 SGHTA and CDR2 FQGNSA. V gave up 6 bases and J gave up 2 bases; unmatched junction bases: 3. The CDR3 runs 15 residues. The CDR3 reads CASSQTSGGAYEQYF. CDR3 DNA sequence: TGTGCCAGCAGTCAGACTAGCGGGGGGGCCTACGAGCAGTACTTC.

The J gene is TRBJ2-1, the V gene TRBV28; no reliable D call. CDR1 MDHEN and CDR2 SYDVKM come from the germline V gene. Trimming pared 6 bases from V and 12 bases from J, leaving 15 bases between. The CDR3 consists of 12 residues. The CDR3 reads CASSSLGFGQFF. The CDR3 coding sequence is TGTGCCAGCAGCTCCCTCGGTTTCGGGCAGTTCTTC.

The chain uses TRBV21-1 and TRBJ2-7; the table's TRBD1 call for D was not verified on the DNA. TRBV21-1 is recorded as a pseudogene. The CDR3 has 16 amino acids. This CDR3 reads CASSHQLRDSSYEQYF. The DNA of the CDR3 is TGTGCCAGCAGCCACCAACTCCGGGACAGCTCCTACGAGCAGTACTTC.

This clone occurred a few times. The CDR3 nucleotides are TGTGCCAGTAGTGCCCGGGACAGAAGTAGTGGCTACACCTTC. Its protein product is CASSARDRSSGYTF. V is TRBV19 and J is TRBJ1-2, with 7 positions matching TRBD1. CDR3 length equals 14 residues. V lost 5 bases and J lost 7; bases outside the gene matches: 10. From germline, CDR1 is LNHDA and CDR2 SQIVND (reference sequence).

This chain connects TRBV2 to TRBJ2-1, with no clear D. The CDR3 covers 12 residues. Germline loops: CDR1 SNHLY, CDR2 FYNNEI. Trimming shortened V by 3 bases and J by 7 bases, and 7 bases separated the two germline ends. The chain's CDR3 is CASSDAGNEQFF. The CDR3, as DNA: TGTGCCAGCAGTGATGCCGGGAATGAGCAGTTCTTC. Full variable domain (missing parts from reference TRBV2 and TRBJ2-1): EPEVTQTPSHQVTQMGQEVILRCVPISNHLYFYWYRQILGQKVEFLVSFYNNEISEKSEIFDDQFSVERPDGSNFTLKIRSTKLEDSAMYFCASSDAGNEQFFGPGTRLTVL.

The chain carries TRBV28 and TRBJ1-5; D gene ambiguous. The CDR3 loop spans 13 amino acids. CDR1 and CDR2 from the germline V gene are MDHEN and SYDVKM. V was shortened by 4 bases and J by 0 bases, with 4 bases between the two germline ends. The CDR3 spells CASSYSSNQPQHF. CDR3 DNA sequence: TGTGCCAGCAGTTACTCTAGCAATCAGCCCCAGCATTTT.

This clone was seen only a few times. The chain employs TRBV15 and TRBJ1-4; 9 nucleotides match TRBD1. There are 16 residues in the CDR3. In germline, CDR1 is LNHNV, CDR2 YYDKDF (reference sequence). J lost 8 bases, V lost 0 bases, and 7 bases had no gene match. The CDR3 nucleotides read TGTGCCACCAGCAGAGAGGGGTGGACAGGGGACGAAAAACTGTTTTTT. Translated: CATSREGWTGDEKLFF.

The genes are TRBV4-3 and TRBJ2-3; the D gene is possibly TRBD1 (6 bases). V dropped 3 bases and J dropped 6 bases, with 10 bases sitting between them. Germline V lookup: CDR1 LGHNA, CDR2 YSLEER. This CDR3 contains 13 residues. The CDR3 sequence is CASSQDDRDTQYF. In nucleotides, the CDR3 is TGCGCCAGCAGCCAGGATGACAGGGATACGCAGTATTTT.

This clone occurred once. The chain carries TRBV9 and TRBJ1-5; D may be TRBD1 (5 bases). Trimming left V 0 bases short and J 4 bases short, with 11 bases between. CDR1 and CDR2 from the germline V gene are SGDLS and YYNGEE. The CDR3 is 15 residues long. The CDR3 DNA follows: TGTGCCAGCAGCGTAGGGTTGGGGCTAAATCAGCCCCAGCATTTT. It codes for CASSVGLGLNQPQHF.

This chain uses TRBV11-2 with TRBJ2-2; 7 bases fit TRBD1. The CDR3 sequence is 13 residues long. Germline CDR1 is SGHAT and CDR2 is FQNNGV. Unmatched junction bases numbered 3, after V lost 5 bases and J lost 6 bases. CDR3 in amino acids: CASSPTGAGELFF. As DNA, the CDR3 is TGTGCCAGCAGCCCCACAGGGGCCGGGGAGCTGTTTTTT.

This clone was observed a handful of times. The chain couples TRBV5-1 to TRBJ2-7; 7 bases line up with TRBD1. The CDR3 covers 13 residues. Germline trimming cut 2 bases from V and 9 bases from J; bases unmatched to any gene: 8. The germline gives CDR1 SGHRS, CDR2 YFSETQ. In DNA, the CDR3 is TGCGCCAGCAGCTTACTCCCCGGGGACAGGCAGTACTTC. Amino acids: CASSLLPGDRQYF.

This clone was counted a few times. CDR3 bases: TGTGCCAGCACTAGGACAGGGGGTTTGAGCAAAAACATTCAGTACTTC. This translates into CASTRTGGLSKNIQYF. The V call is TRBV6-6, the J call TRBJ2-4; 10 bases map to TRBD1. Germline CDR1 is MNHNY and CDR2 is SVGAGI (reference sequence). This CDR3 has 16 residues. The junction had 9 bases not matched to a gene; V was cut back by 7 bases and J by 3 bases.

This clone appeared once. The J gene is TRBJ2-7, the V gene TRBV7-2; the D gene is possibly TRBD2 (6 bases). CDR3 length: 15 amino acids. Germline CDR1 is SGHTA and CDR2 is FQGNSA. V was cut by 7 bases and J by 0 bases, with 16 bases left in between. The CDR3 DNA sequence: TGTGCCAGCACCCCCGGCGGGGTCAGCTCCTACGAGCAGTACTTC. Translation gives CASTPGGVSSYEQYF.

CDR3 DNA: TGTGCCAGCAGACCCTACAGGACCTACGAGCAGTACTTC. Protein product: CASRPYRTYEQYF. The chain carries TRBV28 and TRBJ2-7; D is perhaps TRBD1 (5 bases). The CDR3 runs 13 residues. Germline values: CDR1 MDHEN, CDR2 SYDVKM. The V and J ends lost 6 bases and 2 bases respectively, with 11 bases between them.